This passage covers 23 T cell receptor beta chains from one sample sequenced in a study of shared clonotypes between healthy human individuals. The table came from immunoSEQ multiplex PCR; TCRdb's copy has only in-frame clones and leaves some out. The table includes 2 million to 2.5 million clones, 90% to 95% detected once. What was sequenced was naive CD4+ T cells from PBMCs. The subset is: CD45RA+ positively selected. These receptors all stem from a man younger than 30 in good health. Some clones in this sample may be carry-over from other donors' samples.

CDR3 in amino acids: CATSSRTGISYNEQFF. The CDR3 nucleotides are TGTGCCACCAGCAGCCGGACAGGGATCTCCTACAATGAGCAGTTCTTC. The chain is built from TRBV15 and TRBJ2-1; TRBD1 matches 8 bases. The CDR3 totals 16 residues. Unmatched junction bases numbered 4, after V lost 3 bases and J lost 0 bases. Looked up from germline, CDR1 is LNHNV and CDR2 is YYDKDF (reference sequence).

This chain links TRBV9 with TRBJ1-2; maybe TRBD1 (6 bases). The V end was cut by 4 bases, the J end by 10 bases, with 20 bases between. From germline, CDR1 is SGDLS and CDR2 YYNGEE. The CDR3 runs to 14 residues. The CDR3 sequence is CASSTSTGHYVYTF. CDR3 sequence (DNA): TGTGCCAGCAGCACCAGCACGGGACATTACGTCTACACCTTC.

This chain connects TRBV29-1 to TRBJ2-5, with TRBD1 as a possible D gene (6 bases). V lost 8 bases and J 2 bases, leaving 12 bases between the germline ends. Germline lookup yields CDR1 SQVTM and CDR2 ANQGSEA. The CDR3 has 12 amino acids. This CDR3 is CSSRTVQETQYF. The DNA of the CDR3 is TGCAGCTCAAGGACAGTTCAAGAGACCCAGTACTTC.

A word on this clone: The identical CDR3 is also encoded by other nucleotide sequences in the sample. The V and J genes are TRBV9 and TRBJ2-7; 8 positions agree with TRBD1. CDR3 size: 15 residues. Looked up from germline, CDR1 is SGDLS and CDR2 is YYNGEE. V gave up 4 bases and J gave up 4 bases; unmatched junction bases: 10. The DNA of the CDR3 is TGTGCCAGCAGCCCGACCGGGACAGGCTCGTACGAGCAGTACTTC. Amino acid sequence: CASSPTGTGSYEQYF.

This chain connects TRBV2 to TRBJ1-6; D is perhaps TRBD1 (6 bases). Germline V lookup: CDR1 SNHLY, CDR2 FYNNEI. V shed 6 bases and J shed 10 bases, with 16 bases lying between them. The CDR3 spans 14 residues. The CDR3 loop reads CASRGQRSGSPLHF. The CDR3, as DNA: TGTGCCAGCAGAGGACAGCGGTCGGGATCACCCCTCCACTTT.

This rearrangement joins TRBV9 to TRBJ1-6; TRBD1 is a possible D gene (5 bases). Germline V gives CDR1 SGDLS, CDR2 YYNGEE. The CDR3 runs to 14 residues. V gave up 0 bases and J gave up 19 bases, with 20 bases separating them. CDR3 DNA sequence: TGTGCCAGCAGCGTAGCCGAAGCTCCGGGACGGCAGCACTTT. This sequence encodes CASSVAEAPGRQHF.

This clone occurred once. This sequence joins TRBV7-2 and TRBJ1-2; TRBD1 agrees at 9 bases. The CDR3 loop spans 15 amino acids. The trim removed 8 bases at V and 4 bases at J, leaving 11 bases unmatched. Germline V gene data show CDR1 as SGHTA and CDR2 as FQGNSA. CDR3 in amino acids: CASRDREGASYGYTF. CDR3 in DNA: TGTGCCAGCCGGGACAGGGAAGGGGCCTCCTATGGCTACACCTTC.

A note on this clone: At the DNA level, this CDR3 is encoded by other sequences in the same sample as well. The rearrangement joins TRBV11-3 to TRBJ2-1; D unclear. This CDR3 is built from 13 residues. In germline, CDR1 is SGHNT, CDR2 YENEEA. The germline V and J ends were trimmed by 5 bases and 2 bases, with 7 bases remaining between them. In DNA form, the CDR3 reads TGTGCCAGCAGCCCGGGCCCCTACAATGAGCAGTTCTTC. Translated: CASSPGPYNEQFF.

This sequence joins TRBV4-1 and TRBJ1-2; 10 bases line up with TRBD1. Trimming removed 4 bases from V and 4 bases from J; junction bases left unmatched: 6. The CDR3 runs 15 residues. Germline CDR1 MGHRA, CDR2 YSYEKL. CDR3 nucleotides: TGCGCCAGCAGCCCTCCGGGACAGGGGTTCTATGGCTACACCTTC. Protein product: CASSPPGQGFYGYTF.

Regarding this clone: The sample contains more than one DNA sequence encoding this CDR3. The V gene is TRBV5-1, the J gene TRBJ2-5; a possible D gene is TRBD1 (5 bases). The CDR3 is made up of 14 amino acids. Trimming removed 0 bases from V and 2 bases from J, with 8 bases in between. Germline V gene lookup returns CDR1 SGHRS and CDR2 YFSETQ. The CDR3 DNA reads TGCGCCAGCAGCTTGGAAACAGGACAAGAGACCCAGTACTTC. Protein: CASSLETGQETQYF.

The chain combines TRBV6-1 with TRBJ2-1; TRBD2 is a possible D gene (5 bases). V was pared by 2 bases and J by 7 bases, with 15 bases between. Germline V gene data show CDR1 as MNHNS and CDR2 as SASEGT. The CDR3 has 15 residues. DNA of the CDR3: TGTGCCAGCAGTGAAAGGCCCGCGGGTTTGAATGAGCAGTTCTTC. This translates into CASSERPAGLNEQFF.

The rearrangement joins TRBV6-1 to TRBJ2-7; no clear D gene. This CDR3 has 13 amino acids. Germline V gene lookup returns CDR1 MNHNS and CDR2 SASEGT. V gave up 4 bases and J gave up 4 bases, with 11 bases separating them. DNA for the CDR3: TGTGCCAGCAGTGCCGCCGGGTCTTACGAGCAGTACTTC. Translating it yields CASSAAGSYEQYF.

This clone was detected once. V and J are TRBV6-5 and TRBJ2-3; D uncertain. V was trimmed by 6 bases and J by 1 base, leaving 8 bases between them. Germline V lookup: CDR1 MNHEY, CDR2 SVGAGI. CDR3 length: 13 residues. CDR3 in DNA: TGTGCCAGCAGAATCCACGGCACAGATACGCAGTATTTT. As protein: CASRIHGTDTQYF.

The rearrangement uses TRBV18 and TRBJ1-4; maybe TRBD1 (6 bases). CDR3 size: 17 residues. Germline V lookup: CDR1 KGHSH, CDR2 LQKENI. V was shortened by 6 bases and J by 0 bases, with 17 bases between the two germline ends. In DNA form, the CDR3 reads TGTGCCAGCTCCCCGCAGGGGAATGGTGCAACTAATGAAAAACTGTTTTTT. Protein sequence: CASSPQGNGATNEKLFF. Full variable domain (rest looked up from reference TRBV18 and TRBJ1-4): NAGVMQNPRHLVRRRGQEARLRCSPMKGHSHVYWYRQLPEEGLKFMVYLQKENIIDESGMPKERFSAEFPKEGPSILRIQQVVRGDSAAYFCASSPQGNGATNEKLFFGSGTQLSVL.

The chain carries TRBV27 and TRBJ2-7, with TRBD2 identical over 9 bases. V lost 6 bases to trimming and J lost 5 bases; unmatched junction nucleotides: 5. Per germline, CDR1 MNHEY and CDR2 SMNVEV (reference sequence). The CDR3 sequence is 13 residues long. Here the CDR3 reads CASRREGRHEQYF. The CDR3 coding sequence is TGTGCCAGCAGGCGGGAGGGTCGACACGAGCAGTACTTC.

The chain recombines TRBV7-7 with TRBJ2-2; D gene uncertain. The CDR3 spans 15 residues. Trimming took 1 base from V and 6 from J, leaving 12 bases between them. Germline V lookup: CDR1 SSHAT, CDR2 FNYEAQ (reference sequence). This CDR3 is CASSLDAYKAGELFF. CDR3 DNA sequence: TGTGCCAGCAGCTTAGATGCTTACAAGGCCGGGGAGCTGTTTTTT. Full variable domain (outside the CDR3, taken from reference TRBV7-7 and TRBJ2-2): GAGVSQSPRYKVTKRGQDVTLRCDPISSHATLYWYQQALGQGPEFLTYFNYEAQPDKSGLPSDRFSAERPEGSISTLTIQRTEQRDSAMYRCASSLDAYKAGELFFGEGSRLTVL.

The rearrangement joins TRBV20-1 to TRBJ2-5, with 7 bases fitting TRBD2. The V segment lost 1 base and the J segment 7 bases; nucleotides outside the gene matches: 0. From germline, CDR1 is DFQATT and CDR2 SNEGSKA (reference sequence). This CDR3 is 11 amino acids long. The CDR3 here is CSARGGGTQYF. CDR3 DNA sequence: TGCAGTGCTAGAGGGGGGGGGACCCAGTACTTC.

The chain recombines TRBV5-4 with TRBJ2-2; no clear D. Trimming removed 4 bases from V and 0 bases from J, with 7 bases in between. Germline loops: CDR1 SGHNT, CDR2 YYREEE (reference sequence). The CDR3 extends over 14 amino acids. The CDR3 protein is CASSTQANTGELFF. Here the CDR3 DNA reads TGTGCCAGCAGCACCCAAGCGAACACCGGGGAGCTGTTTTTT.

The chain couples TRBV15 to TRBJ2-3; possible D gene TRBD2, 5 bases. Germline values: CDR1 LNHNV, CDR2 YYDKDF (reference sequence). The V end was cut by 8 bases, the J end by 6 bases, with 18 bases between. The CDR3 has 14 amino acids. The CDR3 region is CATRGPRSADTQYF. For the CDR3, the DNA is TGTGCCACCCGGGGTCCACGGTCGGCCGATACGCAGTATTTT.

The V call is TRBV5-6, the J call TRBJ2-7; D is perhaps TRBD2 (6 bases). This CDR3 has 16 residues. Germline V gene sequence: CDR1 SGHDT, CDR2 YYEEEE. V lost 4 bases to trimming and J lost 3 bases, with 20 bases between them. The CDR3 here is CASSLLRRARYYEQYF. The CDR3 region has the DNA TGTGCCAGCAGCCTGCTTCGGAGGGCTCGATACTACGAGCAGTACTTC.

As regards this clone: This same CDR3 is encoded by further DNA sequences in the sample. Written as DNA, the CDR3 is TGTGCCAGCAGTTTTCGAGGGGCCGAGCAGTACTTC. Protein sequence: CASSFRGAEQYF. J is TRBJ2-7 and V is TRBV27, with D perhaps matching TRBD1 or TRBD2 (5 bases each). Trimming stripped 3 bases from V and 6 bases from J, with 9 bases between. The CDR3 runs 12 residues. The germline gives CDR1 MNHEY, CDR2 SMNVEV (reference sequence).

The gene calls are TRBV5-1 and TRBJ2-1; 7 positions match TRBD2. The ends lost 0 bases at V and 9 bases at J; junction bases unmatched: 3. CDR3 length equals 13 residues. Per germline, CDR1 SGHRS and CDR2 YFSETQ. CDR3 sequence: CASSLAVAGEQFF. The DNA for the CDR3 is TGCGCCAGCAGCTTGGCCGTAGCGGGTGAGCAGTTCTTC.

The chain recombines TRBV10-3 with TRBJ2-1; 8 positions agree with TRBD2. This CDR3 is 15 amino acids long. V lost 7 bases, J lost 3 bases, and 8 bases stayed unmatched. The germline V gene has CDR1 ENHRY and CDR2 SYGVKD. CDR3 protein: CAIKQAGTSYNEQFF. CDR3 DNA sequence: TGTGCCATCAAACAAGCCGGGACTAGCTACAATGAGCAGTTCTTC.